The 10 T cell receptor beta chains listed next were all sequenced from one sample in a study of blood T cell repertoires in COVID-19 (TCRdb year 2020). Preparation of the library involved the immunoSEQ multiplex PCR assay. Held by TCRdb, this immuneACCESS table contains in-frame sequences only and omits some clones. Under half of the omission traces to an unresolved V gene where checked; the cause of the rest is unknown. The sample includes fewer than 300,000 clones, with about 80% observed a single time. 15% to 17% of the sample is taken by the ten largest. The sample comprised peripheral blood. Source of these receptors: a person aged 70 to 85 with COVID-19, enrolled during active disease.

The rearrangement uses TRBV6-2 or TRBV6-3 and TRBJ2-3, with 10 bases fitting TRBD2. J gave up 10 bases and V 3 bases, and 7 bases lay outside the gene matches. The CDR3 runs to 14 residues. Germline CDR1 and CDR2: MNHEY and SVGEGT. CDR3 protein: CASSYRSSGSSQYF. CDR3 bases: TGTGCCAGCAGTTATCGGTCTAGCGGGAGTTCGCAGTATTTT.

V usage is TRBV11-3 and J usage is TRBJ2-1; the match to TRBD2 covers 13 bases. V dropped 4 bases and J dropped 2; count of bases not matched to a gene: 8. CDR3 length equals 18 residues. The V gene's germline CDR1 is SGHNT and CDR2 YENEEA. The chain's CDR3 is CASSSRTSGSGTYNEQFF. In DNA form, the CDR3 reads TGTGCCAGCAGCTCAAGGACTAGCGGGAGTGGTACCTACAATGAGCAGTTCTTC.

The sample holds a few counts of this clone. V usage is TRBV3-1 (or the pseudogene TRBV3-2) and J usage is TRBJ1-1; no reliable D call. V was shortened by 4 bases and J by 0 bases, with 3 bases between the two germline ends. This CDR3 is 12 amino acids long. Germline CDR1 reads LGHDT; CDR2 reads YNNKEL (reference sequence). The CDR3 spells CASSLVNTEAFF. Written as DNA, the CDR3 is TGTGCCAGCAGCCTAGTGAACACTGAAGCTTTCTTT.

DNA of the CDR3: TGTGCCAGCAGTGAAGAAGCTTTGGACAGGGCAGAAAAACTGTTTTTT. As protein: CASSEEALDRAEKLFF. The chain employs TRBV2 and TRBJ1-4; 8 bases are a match to TRBD1. The CDR3 spans 16 residues. The germline V gene encodes CDR1 SNHLY and CDR2 FYNNEI. The trim removed 1 base at V and 8 bases at J, leaving 9 bases unmatched.

The gene calls are TRBV11-2 and TRBJ1-2; 8 nucleotides agree with TRBD1. There are 15 residues in the CDR3. CDR1 SGHAT and CDR2 FQNNGV come from the germline V gene. Trimming removed 5 bases from V and 5 bases from J; junction bases left unmatched: 10. The CDR3 reads CASSPTDRGVYGYTF. The CDR3 DNA reads TGTGCCAGCAGCCCGACTGACAGGGGTGTTTATGGCTACACCTTC.

The chain joins TRBV5-1 to TRBJ2-3; tentatively, D is TRBD2 (6 bases). CDR1 and CDR2 (germline): SGHRS, YFSETQ. This CDR3 is built from 14 residues. V lost 0 bases and J 1 base, leaving 6 bases between the germline ends. The CDR3 DNA reads as TGCGCCAGCAGCTTGGCTAGCGGCACAGATACGCAGTATTTT. Translated: CASSLASGTDTQYF.

The chain is built from TRBV5-5 and TRBJ2-3; D might be TRBD1 (6 bases). Trimming shortened V by 4 bases and J by 7 bases, and 16 bases separated the two germline ends. The CDR3 is 14 residues long. Per the germline V gene, CDR1 is SGHKS and CDR2 is YYEKEE (reference sequence). The CDR3 here is CASSLGQGLNTQYF. In nucleotides, the CDR3 is TGTGCCAGCAGCCTGGGGCAGGGGTTGAATACGCAGTATTTT.

The CDR3 DNA follows: TGTGCCAGCAGGAACAGGGTGGGGGGGTACGAGCAGTACTTC. Translating it yields CASRNRVGGYEQYF. The chain carries TRBV25-1 and TRBJ2-7; TRBD2 might be the D (7 bases). The CDR3 has 14 residues. CDR1 is MGHDK, CDR2 SYGVNS, per germline. Deletions cut 6 bases from V and 4 bases from J, with 16 bases between.

The J gene is TRBJ1-3, the V gene TRBV7-2; D is unclear. This CDR3 contains 12 residues. Trimming cost V 1 base and J 8 bases, with 6 bases left between them. Germline CDR1 reads SGHTA; CDR2 reads FQGNSA. The CDR3 DNA sequence: TGTGCCAGCAGCTTAGGAGGGTACACCATATATTTT. Protein sequence: CASSLGGYTIYF.

The chain joins TRBV5-1 to TRBJ2-1; D not resolved. V was trimmed by 0 bases and J by 6 bases, leaving 16 bases between them. Germline V gene sequence: CDR1 SGHRS, CDR2 YFSETQ. CDR3 length equals 16 residues. In DNA, the CDR3 is TGCGCCAGCAGCTTGGACGAAGTCTATGCCCCCAATGAGCAGTTCTTC. This encodes CASSLDEVYAPNEQFF.